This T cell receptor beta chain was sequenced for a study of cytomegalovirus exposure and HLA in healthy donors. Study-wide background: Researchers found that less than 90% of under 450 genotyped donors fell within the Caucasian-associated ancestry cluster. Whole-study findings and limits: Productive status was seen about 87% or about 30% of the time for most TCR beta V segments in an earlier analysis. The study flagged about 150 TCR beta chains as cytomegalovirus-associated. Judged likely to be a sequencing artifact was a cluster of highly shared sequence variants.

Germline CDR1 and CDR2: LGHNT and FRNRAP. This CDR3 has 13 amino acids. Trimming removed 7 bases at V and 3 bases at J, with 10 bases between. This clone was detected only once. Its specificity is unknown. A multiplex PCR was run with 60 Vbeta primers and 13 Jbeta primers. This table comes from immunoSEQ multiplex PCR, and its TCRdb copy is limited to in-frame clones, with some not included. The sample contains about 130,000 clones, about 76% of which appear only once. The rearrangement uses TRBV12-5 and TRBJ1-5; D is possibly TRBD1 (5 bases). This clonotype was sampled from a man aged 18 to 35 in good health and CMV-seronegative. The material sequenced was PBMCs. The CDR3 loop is CASAADTNQPQHF. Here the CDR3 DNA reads TGTGCTAGTGCCGCGGACACCAATCAGCCCCAGCATTTT.